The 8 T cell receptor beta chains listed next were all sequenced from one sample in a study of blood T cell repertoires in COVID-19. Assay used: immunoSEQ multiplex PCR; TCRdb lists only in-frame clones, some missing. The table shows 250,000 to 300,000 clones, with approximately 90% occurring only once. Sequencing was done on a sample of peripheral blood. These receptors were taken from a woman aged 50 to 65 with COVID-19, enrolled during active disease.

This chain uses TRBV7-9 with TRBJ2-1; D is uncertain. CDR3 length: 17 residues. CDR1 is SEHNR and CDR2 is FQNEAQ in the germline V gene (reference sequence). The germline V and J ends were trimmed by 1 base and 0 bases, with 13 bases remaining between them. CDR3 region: CASSLDPPGSSYNEQFF. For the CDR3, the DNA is TGTGCCAGCAGCTTAGATCCCCCAGGAAGCTCCTACAATGAGCAGTTCTTC.

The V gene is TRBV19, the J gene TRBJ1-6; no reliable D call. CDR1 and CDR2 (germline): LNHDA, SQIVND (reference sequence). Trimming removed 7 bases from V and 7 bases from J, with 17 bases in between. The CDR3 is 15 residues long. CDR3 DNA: TGTGCCAGTATGAAAGGATGGAGGTCCAATTCACCCCTCCACTTT. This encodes CASMKGWRSNSPLHF.

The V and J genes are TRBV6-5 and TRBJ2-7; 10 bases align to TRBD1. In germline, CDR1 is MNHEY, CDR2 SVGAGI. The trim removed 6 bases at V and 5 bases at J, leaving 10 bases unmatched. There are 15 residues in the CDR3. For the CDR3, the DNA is TGTGCCAGCAGCCCAGGAGGGACAGGGGCCAACGAGCAGTACTTC. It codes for CASSPGGTGANEQYF.

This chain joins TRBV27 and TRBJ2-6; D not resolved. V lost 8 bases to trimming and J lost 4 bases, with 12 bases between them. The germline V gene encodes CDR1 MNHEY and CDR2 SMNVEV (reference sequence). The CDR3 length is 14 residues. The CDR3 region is CASDSAPGANVLTF. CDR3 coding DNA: TGTGCCAGCGATTCAGCGCCCGGGGCCAACGTCCTGACTTTC.

CDR3 in DNA: TGTGCCAGCAGCCAAGAAAGGACAGGGGGAGGCAGCTCCTACGAGCAGTACTTC. Its translation is CASSQERTGGGSSYEQYF. The chain links TRBV14 to TRBJ2-7, with 10 bases identical to TRBD1. V lost 0 bases and J lost 0; bases outside the gene matches: 8. In germline, CDR1 is SGHDN, CDR2 FVKESK. The CDR3 has 18 amino acids.

The CDR3 sequence: CASSQGAALGASGELFF. CDR3 coding DNA: TGTGCCAGCAGCCAAGGTGCGGCTCTTGGGGCTAGCGGGGAGCTGTTTTTT. The gene calls are TRBV3-1 (or the pseudogene TRBV3-2) and TRBJ2-2; perhaps TRBD1 as D (5 bases). Trimming took 1 base from V and 7 from J, leaving 19 bases between them. This CDR3 has 17 amino acids. Germline V gene sequence: CDR1 LGHDT, CDR2 YNNKEL (reference sequence).

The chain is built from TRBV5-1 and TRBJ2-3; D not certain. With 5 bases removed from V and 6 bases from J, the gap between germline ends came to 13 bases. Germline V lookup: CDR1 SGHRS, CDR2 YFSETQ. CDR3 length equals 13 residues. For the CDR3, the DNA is TGCGCCAGCAGACTGGTTGGGCCGGATACGCAGTATTTT. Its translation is CASRLVGPDTQYF.

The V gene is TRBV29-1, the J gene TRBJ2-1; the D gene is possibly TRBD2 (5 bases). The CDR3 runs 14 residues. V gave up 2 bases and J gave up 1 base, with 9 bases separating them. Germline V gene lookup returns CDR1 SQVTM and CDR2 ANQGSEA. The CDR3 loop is CSVETGFSYNEQFF. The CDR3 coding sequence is TGCAGCGTTGAAACGGGATTTTCCTACAATGAGCAGTTCTTC.